This TCR beta chain stems from a study of identical twins. Findings and caveats of the study: Because invariant MAIT and iNKT cells could be present, zero-insertion analyses could be partly confounded. Compared with unrelated sharing, twin-shared out-of-frame alpha sequences had more low-probability sequences. For cord blood, abundant beta clonotypes had fewer insertions, unlike memory repertoires, which showed none.

TCRdb reprocessed the 5' RACE reads with MiXCR, giving one entry per CDR3 protein. Of around 250,000 distinct CDR3 sequences listed, 9.5% to 15% are singletons. CDR3 length: 13 amino acids. The V end lost 7 bases, the J end lost 4 bases, and 13 bases lay between the germline ends. In germline, CDR1 is DFQATT, CDR2 SNEGSKA (reference sequence). This clonotype was recorded at least ten times. Its antigen remains unidentified. These data were likewise used in another study, on yellow fever vaccine responses in identical twins. That publication notes: Twins' T cell vaccine responses reportedly looked partly convergent, partly personalized.

The V gene is TRBV20-1, the J gene TRBJ2-2, with D perhaps matching TRBD1 or TRBD2 (6 bases each). The specimen was memory (CD45RO+) T cells sorted from blood. This clonotype originated in a woman aged 18-30 years in good health. The CDR3 DNA sequence: TGCAGTGTCCTCAGGGGAGGCACCGGGGAGCTGTTTTTT. Amino acid sequence: CSVLRGGTGELFF.